This T cell receptor beta chain was identified in a study of control samples from healthy donors and cancer patients. Some clones are missing from TCRdb's copy, which holds only in-frame ones; the method was immunoSEQ multiplex PCR. The table shows just under 75,000 clones, with about 88% occurring only once. The CDR3 is made up of 19 amino acids. In germline, CDR1 is MNHNS, CDR2 SASEGT. Unmatched junction bases numbered 17, after V lost 2 bases and J lost 4 bases. The TCR was taken from a woman between 45 and 60 years old in good health. Specimen: blood. The J gene is TRBJ2-7, the V gene TRBV6-1, with 10 positions matching TRBD1. CDR3 region: CASSELMGTGVLIGYEQYF. The CDR3 DNA is TGTGCCAGCAGTGAACTTATGGGGACAGGGGTATTGATTGGGTACGAGCAGTACTTC.